This T cell receptor beta chain was identified during a study of PD-L1 blockade in urothelial cancer. Overall study context: Atezolizumab therapy began for patients in 2014, dosed at 1,200 mg intravenously every 3 weeks. The researchers analyzed blood 3 weeks (second dose) and 6 weeks after treatment start.

Indicated time point: pretreatment peripheral blood. Between 1 and 8 samples per patient were obtained, pretreatment and on-treatment. Clones were read by immunoSEQ multiplex PCR, and TCRdb kept only the in-frame ones, dropping some. The sample contains around 63,000 clones, 70% to 90% of which appear only once. This CDR3 has 13 residues. CDR1 and CDR2 from the germline V gene are LGHNA and YSLEER. Trimming removed 0 bases from V and 5 bases from J, with 8 bases in between. This TCR derives from a man between 65 and 80 years old with urothelial cancer. The sample in question was PBMCs, obtained around atezolizumab (anti-PD-L1) treatment. J is TRBJ2-7 and V is TRBV4-3, with D perhaps TRBD1 (6 bases). CDR3 DNA sequence: TGCGCCAGCAGCCAAGAGGGGACACACGAGCAGTACTTC. This gives the protein CASSQEGTHEQYF.